Given below is one T cell receptor (beta chain) in context. Its antigen is not known. Germline CDR1 and CDR2: SGHDT and YYEEEE. The CDR3 is 14 residues long. Trimming removed 0 bases at V and 0 bases at J, with 4 bases between. This sample is part of a study of beta chain features in type 1 diabetes. Study-level points and caveats: The study found that naive, central memory and Treg TCRB repertoires appeared more similar in patients than in healthy donors. Moderately but significantly shorter TCRB CDR3s were found in Type 1 diabetes patients in all four CD4+ subsets.

Sequencing targeted expressed TCRB transcripts, as all isolated RNA had been reverse transcribed. Profiled with immunoSEQ multiplex PCR; TCRdb holds only in-frame clones, not every one. Found here are around 160,000 clones, roughly 59% of them singletons; the top ten hold about 0.089%. One heparinised draw, averaging about 0.11 L, was taken per donor. Sequenced: naive CD4+ T cells from blood. The clonotype comes from a man aged 30-40 years with type 1 diabetes. The chain has TRBV5-6 and TRBJ2-4; D not resolved. This CDR3 reads CASSLELAKNIQYF. The CDR3 DNA reads as TGTGCCAGCAGCTTGGAGCTAGCCAAAAACATTCAGTACTTC.